This passage covers 30 T cell receptor beta chains from one sample sequenced in a study of T cell responses to AZD1222 COVID-19 vaccine. Sequenced by immunoSEQ multiplex PCR; TCRdb stores in-frame clones only, minus some. The top ten hold 4% to 5.5% of the sample, which has some 120,000 clones, 88% seen once. Here the sequenced sample was peripheral blood, taken on day 0 of AZD1222 vaccination. All receptors come from an adult in good health.

The CDR3 is CASTRVMGAGNTIYF. The CDR3 DNA reads TGTGCCAGCACCAGGGTGATGGGGGCTGGAAACACCATATATTTT. The V and J genes are TRBV28 and TRBJ1-3, with a tentative D call TRBD1 (5 bases). The CDR3 loop spans 15 amino acids. Germline CDR1 and CDR2: MDHEN and SYDVKM. Trimming took 7 bases from V and 2 from J, leaving 15 bases between them. The full variable domain, its missing parts supplied by reference TRBV28 and TRBJ1-3, is DVKVTQSSRYLVKRTGEKVFLECVQDMDHENMFWYRQDPGLGLRLIYFSYDVKMKEKGDIPEGYSVSREKKERFSLILESASTNQTSMYLCASTRVMGAGNTIYFGEGSWLTVV.

The rearrangement links TRBV28 to TRBJ1-2, with TRBD1 matching 7 bases. The CDR3 extends over 14 amino acids. Germline CDR1 and CDR2: MDHEN and SYDVKM. Germline trimming cut 6 bases from V and 5 bases from J; bases unmatched to any gene: 9. As DNA, the CDR3 is TGTGCCAGCAGAGAGCCGGGACAGCCTTATGGCTACACCTTC. It codes for CASREPGQPYGYTF.

The rearrangement links TRBV15 to TRBJ2-2; D is perhaps TRBD1 or TRBD2 (6 bases each). Trimming took 0 bases from V and 6 from J, leaving 20 bases between them. The CDR3 totals 18 residues. Per the germline V gene, CDR1 is LNHNV and CDR2 is YYDKDF (reference sequence). The CDR3, as DNA: TGTGCCACCAGCAGAGATGGAATCGGCGGGACAACGGCCGGGGAGCTGTTTTTT. Translating gives CATSRDGIGGTTAGELFF.

J is TRBJ2-5 and V is TRBV19; D perhaps matches TRBD2 (5 bases). Germline-derived CDR1 and CDR2 are LNHDA and SQIVND (reference sequence). Trimming removed 3 bases from V and 2 bases from J, with 10 bases in between. This CDR3 is 14 amino acids long. The CDR3 reads CASSIISGQETQYF. In nucleotides, the CDR3 is TGTGCCAGTAGTATTATTTCGGGGCAAGAGACCCAGTACTTC.

The chain combines TRBV21-1 with TRBJ1-2; the table's D gene call, TRBD1, was not cross checked with the DNA. TRBV21-1 is a pseudogene locus. The CDR3 extends over 19 amino acids. The chain's CDR3 is CASSSCGRPLLWQGDGYTF. CDR3 coding DNA: TGTGCCAGCAGCTCGTGCGGACGGCCTTTACTATGGCAGGGTGATGGCTACACCTTC.

The CDR3, as DNA: TGTGCCAGCAGTGACGGGGACAGCCGTCTCTACACCTTC. It encodes CASSDGDSRLYTF. This chain joins TRBV6-4 and TRBJ1-2; 7 nucleotides line up with TRBD1. V trimming: 2 bases; J trimming: 10 bases; junction bases outside the gene matches: 7. From germline, CDR1 is MRHNA and CDR2 SNTAGT. The CDR3 runs 13 residues.

The CDR3 DNA follows: TGTGCCAGCAGCCTTCGGTATACCACAGATACGCAGTATTTT. Amino acids: CASSLRYTTDTQYF. The rearrangement joins TRBV6-5 to TRBJ2-3, with no clear D. This CDR3 contains 14 residues. The V end lost 6 bases, the J end lost 2 bases, and 12 bases lay between the germline ends. CDR1 MNHEY and CDR2 SVGAGI come from the germline V gene.

V is TRBV4-2 and J is TRBJ1-5; D is possibly TRBD1 (5 bases). The CDR3 sequence is 16 residues long. Germline loops: CDR1 LGHNA, CDR2 YNFKEQ. V was cut by 1 base and J by 7 bases, with 17 bases left in between. Written as DNA, the CDR3 is TGTGCCAGCAGCCAAGGGGGGACGGCGATTGGCCAGCCCCAGCATTTT. Amino acid sequence: CASSQGGTAIGQPQHF.

The rearrangement uses TRBV21-1 and TRBJ2-4; the tabulated D call, TRBD2, remains unverified against the DNA. TRBV21-1 is an annotated pseudogene. The CDR3 is 20 amino acids. The CDR3 sequence is CASSKGLKRGEILAKNIQYF. The DNA of the CDR3 is TGTGCCAGCAGCAAAGGACTGAAGCGGGGGGAAATTCTAGCCAAAAACATTCAGTACTTC.

The chain carries TRBV9 and TRBJ1-2; tentative D call: TRBD1 (6 bases). Germline CDR1 reads SGDLS; CDR2 reads YYNGEE. The CDR3 has 15 residues. The V end lost 0 bases, the J end lost 5 bases, and 14 bases lay between the germline ends. The CDR3: CASSVGQAGGYGYTF. The CDR3 nucleotides are TGTGCCAGCAGCGTAGGACAGGCCGGGGGGTATGGCTACACCTTC.

The rearrangement links TRBV4-2 to TRBJ2-1, with TRBD2 identical over 9 bases. The V and J ends lost 1 base and 4 bases, in that order; junction bases with no gene match: 2. Germline CDR1 reads LGHNA; CDR2 reads YNFKEQ. This CDR3 has 15 residues. This chain's CDR3 is CASSQGAGGYNEQFF. The CDR3 DNA is TGTGCCAGCAGCCAAGGGGCGGGAGGGTACAATGAGCAGTTCTTC.

In regard to this clone: The same CDR3 also results from other DNA sequences found in this sample. CDR3 bases: TGTGCCAGCAGTTTTGGCGGAAACACTGAAGCTTTCTTT. As protein: CASSFGGNTEAFF. The V gene is TRBV28, the J gene TRBJ1-1, with D uncertain. Germline loops: CDR1 MDHEN, CDR2 SYDVKM. V lost 3 bases and J lost 2, with 7 bases in between. The CDR3 has 13 amino acids.

This clone was seen just once. The chain uses TRBV28 and TRBJ2-7; possible D gene TRBD2, 6 bases. CDR3 length: 14 residues. Germline CDR1 reads MDHEN; CDR2 reads SYDVKM. The ends were cut back, 2 bases at V and 3 bases at J, with 11 bases in the middle. The CDR3 nucleotides read TGTGCCAGCAGTTTAGCGGGGAAGAACTACGAGCAGTACTTC. Translation: CASSLAGKNYEQYF.

The J gene is TRBJ2-7, the V gene TRBV6-5; TRBD2 aligns across 13 bases. The V gene's germline CDR1 is MNHEY and CDR2 SVGAGI. The V and J ends lost 4 bases and 7 bases, in that order; junction bases with no gene match: 1. This CDR3 spans 13 amino acids. CDR3 in amino acids: CASSSGLAGEQYF. CDR3 nucleotide sequence: TGTGCCAGCAGTTCGGGACTAGCGGGGGAGCAGTACTTC.

The count of this clone is one. Different DNA sequences within this sample yield the same CDR3. The CDR3 DNA follows: TGTGCCTGGAGTGTTGGTCTAGCGGCTAACACCGGGGAGCTGTTTTTT. Translation gives CAWSVGLAANTGELFF. This chain connects TRBV30 to TRBJ2-2; TRBD2 matches 7 bases. V dropped 0 bases and J dropped 2; count of bases not matched to a gene: 6. The CDR3 is 16 amino acids. The germline V gene encodes CDR1 GTSNPN and CDR2 SVGIG (reference sequence).

The CDR3 loop reads CASSSPGGGHYEQYF. In nucleotides, the CDR3 is TGTGCCAGCAGCTCCCCAGGAGGGGGGCACTACGAGCAGTACTTC. The chain is built from TRBV7-2 and TRBJ2-7; D possibly matches TRBD1 or TRBD2 (6 bases each). Trimming pared 4 bases from V and 3 bases from J, leaving 16 bases between. CDR1 SGHTA and CDR2 FQGNSA come from the germline V gene. The CDR3 is 15 residues long. Drawing the rest from reference TRBV7-2 and TRBJ2-7, the complete variable domain is GAGVSQSPSNKVTEKGKDVELRCDPISGHTALYWYRQSLGQGLEFLIYFQGNSAPDKSGLPSDRFSAERTGGSVSTLTIQRTQQEDSAVYLCASSSPGGGHYEQYFGPGTRLTVT.

The chain has TRBV6-1 and TRBJ1-1, with D possibly matching TRBD1 (6 bases). The CDR3 is made up of 15 amino acids. The germline V and J ends were trimmed by 2 bases and 7 bases, with 17 bases remaining between them. Germline loops: CDR1 MNHNS, CDR2 SASEGT. The CDR3 protein is CASSELGADTVEAFF. The CDR3 DNA sequence: TGTGCCAGCAGTGAACTGGGGGCAGATACGGTTGAAGCTTTCTTT.

The V call is TRBV14, the J call TRBJ1-4; 9 bases fit TRBD1. V lost 4 bases, J lost 5 bases, and 5 bases stayed unmatched. Germline assignment: CDR1 SGHDN and CDR2 FVKESK. This CDR3 spans 15 amino acids. The CDR3 nucleotides read TGTGCCAGCAGCCGCGCCGGGACAGGGAATGAAAAACTGTTTTTT. This translates into CASSRAGTGNEKLFF.

This rearrangement joins TRBV6-4 to TRBJ2-3; TRBD1 aligns across 8 bases. The CDR3 contains 17 residues. The V gene's germline CDR1 is MRHNA and CDR2 SNTAGT. J was trimmed by 1 base and V by 3 bases; bases with no gene match: 9. The CDR3 DNA reads as TGTGCCAGCAGTGAACACGACAGGGGTAGTGGCACAGATACGCAGTATTTT. Translated, it gives CASSEHDRGSGTDTQYF.

The genes are TRBV18 and TRBJ1-3, with 9 bases lining up with TRBD1. Germline V gene data show CDR1 as KGHSH and CDR2 as LQKENI. Trimming removed 6 bases from V and 4 bases from J; junction bases left unmatched: 4. CDR3 size: 14 residues. The CDR3 DNA follows: TGTGCCAGCTCCCAAGGACAGGGGGGAAACACCATATATTTT. It is translated as CASSQGQGGNTIYF.

This chain joins TRBV5-1 and TRBJ2-5; no clear D gene. Per the germline V gene, CDR1 is SGHRS and CDR2 is YFSETQ. The CDR3 has 12 residues. V lost 3 bases and J 4 bases, leaving 7 bases between the germline ends. DNA for the CDR3: TGCGCCAGCAGCTCCAACTCAGAGACCCAGTACTTC. Translated, it gives CASSSNSETQYF.

This clone was recorded once. The chain carries TRBV27 and TRBJ1-6; D gene unclear. V was pared by 8 bases and J by 10 bases, with 15 bases between. Germline V gene sequence: CDR1 MNHEY, CDR2 SMNVEV (reference sequence). This CDR3 has 13 amino acids. Written as DNA, the CDR3 is TGTGCCAGCGGCCGTGAAATGGCCTCACCCCTCCACTTT. Its protein product is CASGREMASPLHF.

This chain connects TRBV19 to TRBJ1-5, with D uncertain. Germline assignment: CDR1 LNHDA and CDR2 SQIVND (reference sequence). Deletions cut 8 bases from V and 1 base from J, with 15 bases between. The CDR3 extends over 15 amino acids. The CDR3 coding sequence is TGTGCCAGTGCTGGACTGAAGCACAGCAATCAGCCCCAGCATTTT. It yields the protein CASAGLKHSNQPQHF.

The chain combines TRBV28 with TRBJ2-3; no clear D. Trimming took off 8 bases at V and 0 bases at J, with 12 bases between the two ends. The CDR3 extends over 14 amino acids. CDR1 is MDHEN, CDR2 SYDVKM, per germline. CDR3 loop: CASSTAGSTDTQYF. CDR3 sequence (DNA): TGTGCCAGCTCAACAGCCGGTAGCACAGATACGCAGTATTTT.

V and J are TRBV5-1 and TRBJ2-5, with D uncertain. V was pared by 7 bases and J by 2 bases, with 12 bases between. Looked up from germline, CDR1 is SGHRS and CDR2 is YFSETQ. CDR3 size: 13 residues. CDR3 bases: TGCGCCAGCGGGAAGGACCAACAAGAGACCCAGTACTTC. Amino acid sequence: CASGKDQQETQYF.

This rearrangement joins TRBV19 to TRBJ1-4; D may be TRBD1 (5 bases). The V end lost 3 bases, the J end lost 5 bases, and 10 bases lay between the germline ends. In germline, CDR1 is LNHDA, CDR2 SQIVND (reference sequence). The CDR3 sequence is 14 residues long. The CDR3 DNA sequence: TGTGCCAGTAGTATCAGGGAGCGGAATGAAAAACTGTTTTTT. Protein product: CASSIRERNEKLFF.

The chain employs TRBV6-5 and TRBJ1-4; TRBD1 might be the D (5 bases). The germline V gene has CDR1 MNHEY and CDR2 SVGAGI. The CDR3 consists of 16 residues. The ends were cut back, 0 bases at V and 7 bases at J, with 15 bases in the middle. In DNA, the CDR3 is TGTGCCAGCAGTTACTCGGGATACCAGGGTAGTGAAAAACTGTTTTTT. Translation: CASSYSGYQGSEKLFF.

The rearrangement links TRBV7-3 to TRBJ2-5, with D perhaps TRBD1 (6 bases). The CDR3 is 15 residues long. Trimming pared 2 bases from V and 2 bases from J, leaving 12 bases between. Germline V gene data show CDR1 as SGHTA and CDR2 as FQGTGA. CDR3 residues: CASSLQGYAQETQYF. The CDR3 region has the DNA TGTGCCAGCAGCTTACAGGGGTACGCTCAAGAGACCCAGTACTTC.

In nucleotides, the CDR3 is TGTGCCAGCAGTACATCCGGGACAGGGGGCATTGAAGCTTTCTTT. Encoded protein: CASSTSGTGGIEAFF. The chain combines TRBV28 with TRBJ1-1; 12 bases are a match to TRBD1. Germline CDR1 MDHEN, CDR2 SYDVKM. This CDR3 region has 15 residues. V lost 5 bases, J lost 7 bases, and 8 bases stayed unmatched.

V usage is TRBV6-1 and J usage is TRBJ1-5, with D perhaps matching TRBD1 (5 bases). The germline V and J ends were trimmed by 0 bases and 9 bases, with 15 bases remaining between them. The CDR3 has 15 amino acids. Germline V CDR1 and CDR2: MNHNS, SASEGT. This chain's CDR3 is CASSEAAGGSWPQHF. CDR3 DNA sequence: TGTGCCAGCAGTGAAGCGGCTGGGGGTTCATGGCCCCAGCATTTT.